This paragraph covers one T cell receptor (beta chain) sequence. Study processing details: Counts of nucleated cells, estimated from reference gene primer amplification, were obtained. Generated by immunoSEQ multiplex PCR, the TCRdb table keeps only in-frame clones and is missing some. D and trimming come from the DNA, and the V and J calls and clone size come from that table. The sample contains some 150,000 clones, approximately 87% of which appear only once. V lost 5 bases and J lost 2; bases outside the gene matches: 9. The CDR3 is made up of 17 amino acids. The germline gives CDR1 MNHNY, CDR2 SVGAGI (reference sequence). This sample is part of a study of blood T cell repertoires in COVID-19. Study overall: There were acute and convalescent COVID-19 samples, and they came from the United States, Italy and Spain. In each case, the material was cDNA or gDNA derived from T cells, B-cell-depleted T cells, or PBMCs.

J is TRBJ1-1 and V is TRBV6-6, with TRBD1 identical over 12 bases. Sequences were obtained from peripheral blood. The receptor was derived from a man in his fifties with active COVID-19. CDR3 in amino acids: CASSLLGQGAFNTEAFF. The CDR3 DNA sequence: TGTGCCAGCAGTCTGTTGGGACAGGGGGCCTTCAACACTGAAGCTTTCTTT.